This is a list of T cell receptor beta chains from one sample in a study of T cells in Graves' hyperthyroidism and ophthalmopathy. TCRdb ran MiXCR on the multiplex PCR reads and lists one entry per CDR3 protein. The table includes fewer than 600,000 distinct CDR3 sequences, roughly 14% detected once. The sequenced sample was blood. Every receptor here comes from a young woman with Graves' hyperthyroidism. Each CDR3 is given with its conserved first and last residue. The D gene is left open where the match is weak. Clone size is stated in some rows and not others, as once, few, many or a class when expanded.

CDR3 protein | CDR3 DNA | V gene | D gene | J gene | clone size
CASSLRGLSGNTIYF | TGTGCCAGCAGTTTAAGGGGGCTAAGTGGAAACACCATATATTTT | TRBV12-3/TRBV12-4 | TRBD1 | TRBJ1-3 | many
CATHRISGGQETQYF | TGTGCCACCCATCGGATTAGCGGGGGGCAAGAGACCCAGTACTTC | TRBV19 | TRBD2 | TRBJ2-5 | .
CASSSEGGWTEAFF | TGTGCCAGCAGTTCAGAGGGTGGGTGGACTGAAGCTTTCTTT | TRBV12-3/TRBV12-4 | . | TRBJ1-1 | many
CASSLESGDYGYTF | TGTGCCAGCAGCTTAGAGTCAGGGGACTATGGCTACACCTTC | TRBV7-2 | . | TRBJ1-2 | few
CASSPPTGWQPQHF | TGTGCCAGCAGCCCCCCCACAGGGTGGCAGCCCCAGCATTTT | TRBV28 | . | TRBJ1-5 | many
CASSLRQTEQFF | TGTGCCAGCAGTTTAAGGCAGACTGAGCAGTTCTTC | TRBV12-3/TRBV12-4 | . | TRBJ2-1 | .
CASSLATSGRESSYNEQFF | TGTGCCAGCAGCCTCGCGACTAGCGGGAGGGAAAGCTCCTACAATGAGCAGTTCTTC | TRBV7-9 | TRBD2 | TRBJ2-1 | .
CSVGDSNNEQFF | TGCAGCGTTGGGGACTCCAACAATGAGCAGTTCTTC | TRBV29-1 | . | TRBJ2-1 | few
CAYGTGANQPQHF | TGTGCCTACGGGACAGGGGCCAATCAGCCCCAGCATTTT | TRBV30 | TRBD1 | TRBJ1-5 | .
CSAPSDNEQFF | TGCAGTGCTCCCTCCGACAATGAGCAGTTCTTC | TRBV20-1 | . | TRBJ2-1 | few
CASGGQGAPDTEAFF | TGTGCCAGCGGGGGACAGGGGGCCCCGGACACTGAAGCTTTCTTT | TRBV2 | TRBD1 | TRBJ1-1 | many
CASSPFRLLYNEQFF | TGTGCCAGCAGCCCTTTTAGACTCCTGTACAATGAGCAGTTCTTC | TRBV3-1 | . | TRBJ2-1 | few
CSARKPGQNYNEQFF | TGCAGTGCCCGGAAGCCGGGACAGAACTACAATGAGCAGTTCTTC | TRBV20-1 | TRBD1 | TRBJ2-1 | few
CASSTGGTDTQYF | TGTGCCAGCAGTACTGGCGGGACAGATACGCAGTATTTT | TRBV6-2/TRBV6-3 | . | TRBJ2-3 | few